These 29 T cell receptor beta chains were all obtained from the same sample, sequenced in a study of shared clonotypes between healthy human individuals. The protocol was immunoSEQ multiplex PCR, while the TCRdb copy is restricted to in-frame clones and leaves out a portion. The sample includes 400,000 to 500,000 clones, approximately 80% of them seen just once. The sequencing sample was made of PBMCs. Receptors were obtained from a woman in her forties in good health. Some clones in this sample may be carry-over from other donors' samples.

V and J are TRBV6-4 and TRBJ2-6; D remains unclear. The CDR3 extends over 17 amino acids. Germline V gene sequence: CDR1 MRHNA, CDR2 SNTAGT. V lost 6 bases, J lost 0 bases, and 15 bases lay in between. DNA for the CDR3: TGTGCCAGCAGCCCAAGGGTACAGTTCTCTGGGGCCAACGTCCTGACTTTC. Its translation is CASSPRVQFSGANVLTF.

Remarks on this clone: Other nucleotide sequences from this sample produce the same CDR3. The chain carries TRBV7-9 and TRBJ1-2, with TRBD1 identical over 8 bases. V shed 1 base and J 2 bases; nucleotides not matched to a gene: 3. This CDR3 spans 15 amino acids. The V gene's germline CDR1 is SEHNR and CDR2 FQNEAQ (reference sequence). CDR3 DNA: TGTGCCAGCAGCTTAGGGCAGGGGGCAAACTATGGCTACACCTTC. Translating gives CASSLGQGANYGYTF.

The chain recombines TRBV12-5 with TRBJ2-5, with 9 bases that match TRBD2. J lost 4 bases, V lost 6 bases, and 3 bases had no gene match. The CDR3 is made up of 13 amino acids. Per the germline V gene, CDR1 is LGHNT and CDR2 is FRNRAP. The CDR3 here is CASGSSGAETQYF. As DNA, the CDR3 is TGTGCTAGTGGGTCTAGCGGGGCAGAGACCCAGTACTTC.

This CDR3 is CASSSPQDLYGYTF. CDR3 nucleotide sequence: TGTGCCAGCAGTTCTCCACAGGACCTCTATGGCTACACCTTC. The genes are TRBV28 and TRBJ1-2, with a possible D match to TRBD1 (5 bases). Trimming left V 4 bases short and J 4 bases short, with 13 bases between. Germline V gene sequence: CDR1 MDHEN, CDR2 SYDVKM. CDR3 length: 14 residues.

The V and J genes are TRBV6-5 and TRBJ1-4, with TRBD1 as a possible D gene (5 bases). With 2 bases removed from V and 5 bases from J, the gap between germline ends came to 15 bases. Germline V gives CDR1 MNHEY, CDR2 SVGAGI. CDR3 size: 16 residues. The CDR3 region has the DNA TGTGCCAGCAGTTACGCGGCCGGGACCGGGAATGAAAAACTGTTTTTT. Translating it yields CASSYAAGTGNEKLFF.

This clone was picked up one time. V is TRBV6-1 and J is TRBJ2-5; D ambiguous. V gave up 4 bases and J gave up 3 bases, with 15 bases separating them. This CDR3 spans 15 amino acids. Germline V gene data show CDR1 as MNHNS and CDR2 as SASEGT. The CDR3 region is CASSGSYLGKETQYF. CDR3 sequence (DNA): TGTGCCAGCAGTGGCTCTTATCTGGGGAAAGAGACCCAGTACTTC.

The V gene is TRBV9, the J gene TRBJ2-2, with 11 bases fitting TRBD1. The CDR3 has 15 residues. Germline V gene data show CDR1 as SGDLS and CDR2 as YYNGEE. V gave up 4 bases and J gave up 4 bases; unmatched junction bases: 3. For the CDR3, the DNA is TGTGCCAGCAGCCCGGGACAGGGGGGCACCGGGGAGCTGTTTTTT. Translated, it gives CASSPGQGGTGELFF.

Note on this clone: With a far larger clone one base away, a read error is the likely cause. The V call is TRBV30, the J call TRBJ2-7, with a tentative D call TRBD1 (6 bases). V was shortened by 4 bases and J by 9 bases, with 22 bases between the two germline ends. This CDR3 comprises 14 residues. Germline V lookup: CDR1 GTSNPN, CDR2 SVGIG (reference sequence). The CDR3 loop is CAWTVMRFQGGQYF. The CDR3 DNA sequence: TGTGCCTGGACGGTGATGAGGTTTCAAGGGGGGCAGTACTTC. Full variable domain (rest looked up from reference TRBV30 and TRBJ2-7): SQTIHQWPATLVQPVGSPLSLECTVEGTSNPNLYWYRQAAGRGLQLLFYSVGIGQISSEVPQNLSASRPQDRQFILSSKKLLLSDSGFYLCAWTVMRFQGGQYFGPGTRLTVT.

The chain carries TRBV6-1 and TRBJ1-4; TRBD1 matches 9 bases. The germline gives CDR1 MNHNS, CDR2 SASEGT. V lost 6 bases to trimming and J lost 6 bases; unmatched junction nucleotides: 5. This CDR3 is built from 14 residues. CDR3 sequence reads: CASRAGQGYEKLFF. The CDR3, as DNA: TGTGCCAGCAGAGCCGGACAGGGGTATGAAAAACTGTTTTTT.

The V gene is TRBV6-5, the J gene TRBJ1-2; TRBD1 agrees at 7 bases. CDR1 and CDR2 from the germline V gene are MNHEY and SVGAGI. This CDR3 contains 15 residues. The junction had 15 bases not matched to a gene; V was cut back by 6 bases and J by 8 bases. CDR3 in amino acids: CASSPDRVKFEGYTF. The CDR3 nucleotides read TGTGCCAGCAGCCCTGACAGGGTTAAATTCGAGGGCTACACCTTC.

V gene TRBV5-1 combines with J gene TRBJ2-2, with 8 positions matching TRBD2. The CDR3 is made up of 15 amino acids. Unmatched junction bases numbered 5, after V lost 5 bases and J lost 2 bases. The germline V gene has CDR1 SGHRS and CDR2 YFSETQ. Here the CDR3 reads CASRLAGTNTGELFF. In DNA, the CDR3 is TGCGCCAGCAGGCTAGCGGGCACTAACACCGGGGAGCTGTTTTTT.

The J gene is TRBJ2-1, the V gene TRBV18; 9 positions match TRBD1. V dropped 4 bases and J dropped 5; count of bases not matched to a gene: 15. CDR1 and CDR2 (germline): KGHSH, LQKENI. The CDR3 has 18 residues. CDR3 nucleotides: TGTGCCAGCTCACAACCCTTCCGAGGGACAGGGTCCCACAATGAGCAGTTCTTC. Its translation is CASSQPFRGTGSHNEQFF.

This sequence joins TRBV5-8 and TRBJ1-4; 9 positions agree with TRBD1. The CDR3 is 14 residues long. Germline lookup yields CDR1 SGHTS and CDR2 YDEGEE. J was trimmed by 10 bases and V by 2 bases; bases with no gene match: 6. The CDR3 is CASSFRGTGLKLFF. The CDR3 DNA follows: TGTGCCAGCAGCTTTCGTGGGACAGGGTTAAAACTGTTTTTT.

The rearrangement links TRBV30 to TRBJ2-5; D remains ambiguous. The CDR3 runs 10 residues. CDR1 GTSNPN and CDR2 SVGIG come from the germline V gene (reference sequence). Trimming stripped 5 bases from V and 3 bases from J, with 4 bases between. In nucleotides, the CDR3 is TGTGCCTGGGGTGAAGAGACCCAGTACTTC. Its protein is CAWGEETQYF.

DNA for the CDR3: TGTGCCTGGAGTGTACTGGGAGGGCTACGCGAGCAGTACTTC. Translation gives CAWSVLGGLREQYF. J is TRBJ2-7 and V is TRBV30; 7 positions match TRBD2. The germline V gene has CDR1 GTSNPN and CDR2 SVGIG (reference sequence). The V gene end was trimmed by 0 bases and the J gene end by 6 bases; junction bases not matched to a gene: 8. This CDR3 contains 14 residues.

CDR3 residues: CATSRGTGDQETQYF. The CDR3 DNA reads TGTGCCACCAGCAGAGGGACAGGGGACCAAGAGACCCAGTACTTC. This chain links TRBV15 with TRBJ2-5; TRBD1 matches at 9 bases. Losses at the gene ends were 1 base for V and 0 bases for J; bases not matched to a gene: 0. This CDR3 region has 15 residues. CDR1 LNHNV and CDR2 YYDKDF come from the germline V gene (reference sequence).

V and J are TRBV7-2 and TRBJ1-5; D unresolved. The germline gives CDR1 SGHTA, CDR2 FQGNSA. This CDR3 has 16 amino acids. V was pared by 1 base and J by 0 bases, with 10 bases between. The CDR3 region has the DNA TGTGCCAGCAGCTTAGTCGGGAGTTCTAGCAATCAGCCCCAGCATTTT. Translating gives CASSLVGSSSNQPQHF. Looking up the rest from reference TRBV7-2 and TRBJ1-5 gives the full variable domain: GAGVSQSPSNKVTEKGKDVELRCDPISGHTALYWYRQSLGQGLEFLIYFQGNSAPDKSGLPSDRFSAERTGGSVSTLTIQRTQQEDSAVYLCASSLVGSSSNQPQHFGDGTRLSIL.

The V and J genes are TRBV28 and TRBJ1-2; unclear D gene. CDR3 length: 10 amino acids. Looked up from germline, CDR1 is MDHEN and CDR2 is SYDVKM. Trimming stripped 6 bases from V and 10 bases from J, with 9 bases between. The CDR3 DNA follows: TGTGCCAGCAGCCATAGGTACTACACCTTC. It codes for CASSHRYYTF.

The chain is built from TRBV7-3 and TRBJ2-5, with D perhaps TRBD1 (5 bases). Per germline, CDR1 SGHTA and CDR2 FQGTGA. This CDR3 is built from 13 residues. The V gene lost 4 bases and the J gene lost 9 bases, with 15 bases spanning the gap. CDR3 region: CASSSTEEGAQYF. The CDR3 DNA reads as TGTGCCAGCAGCTCGACAGAGGAAGGGGCCCAGTACTTC. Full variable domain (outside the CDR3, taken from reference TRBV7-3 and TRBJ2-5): GAGVSQTPSNKVTEKGKYVELRCDPISGHTALYWYRQSLGQGPEFLIYFQGTGAADDSGLPNDRFFAVRPEGSVSTLKIQRTERGDSAVYLCASSSTEEGAQYFGPGTRLLVL.

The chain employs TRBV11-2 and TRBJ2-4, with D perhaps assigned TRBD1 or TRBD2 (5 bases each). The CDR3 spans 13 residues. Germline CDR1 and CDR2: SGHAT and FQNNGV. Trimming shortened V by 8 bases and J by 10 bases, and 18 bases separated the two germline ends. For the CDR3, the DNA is TGTGCCAGCGCTTTGGGGACCGTCAGGATTCAGTACTTC. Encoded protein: CASALGTVRIQYF.

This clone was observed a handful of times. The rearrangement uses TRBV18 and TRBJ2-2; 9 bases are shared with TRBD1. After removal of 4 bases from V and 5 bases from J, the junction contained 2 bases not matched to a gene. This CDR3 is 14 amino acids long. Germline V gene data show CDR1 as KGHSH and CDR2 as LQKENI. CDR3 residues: CASSQDRGTGELFF. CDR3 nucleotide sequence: TGTGCCAGCTCACAGGACAGGGGAACCGGGGAGCTGTTTTTT.

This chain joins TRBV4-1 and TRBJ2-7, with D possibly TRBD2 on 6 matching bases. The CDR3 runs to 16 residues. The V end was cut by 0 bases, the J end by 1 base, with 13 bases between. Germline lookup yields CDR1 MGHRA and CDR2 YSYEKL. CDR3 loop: CASSQEALGGSYEQYF. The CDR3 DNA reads TGCGCCAGCAGCCAAGAGGCGCTGGGGGGATCCTACGAGCAGTACTTC.

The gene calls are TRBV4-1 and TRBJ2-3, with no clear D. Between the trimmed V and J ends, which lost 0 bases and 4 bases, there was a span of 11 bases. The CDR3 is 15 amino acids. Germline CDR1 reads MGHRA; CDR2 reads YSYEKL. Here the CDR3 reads CASSQEGIGADTQYF. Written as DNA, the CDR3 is TGCGCCAGCAGCCAAGAAGGAATTGGCGCAGATACGCAGTATTTT.

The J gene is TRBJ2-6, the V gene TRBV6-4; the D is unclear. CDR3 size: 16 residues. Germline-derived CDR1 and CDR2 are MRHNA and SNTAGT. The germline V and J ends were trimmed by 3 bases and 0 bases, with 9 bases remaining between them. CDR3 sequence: CASSESGNSGANVLTF. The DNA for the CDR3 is TGTGCCAGCAGTGAATCGGGCAACTCTGGGGCCAACGTCCTGACTTTC.

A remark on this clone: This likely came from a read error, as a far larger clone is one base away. CDR3 loop: CASRTGDYGYTF. CDR3 sequence (DNA): TGTGCCAGCAGGACAGGGGACTATGGCTACACCTTC. This chain uses TRBV2 with TRBJ1-2, with 8 bases matching TRBD1. Trimming removed 6 bases from V and 3 bases from J; junction bases left unmatched: 0. This CDR3 comprises 12 residues. In germline, CDR1 is SNHLY, CDR2 FYNNEI.

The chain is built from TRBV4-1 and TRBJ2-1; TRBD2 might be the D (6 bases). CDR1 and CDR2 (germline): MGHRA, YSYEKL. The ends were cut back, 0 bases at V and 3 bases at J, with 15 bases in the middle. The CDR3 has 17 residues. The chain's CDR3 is CASSQEGLAENYNEQFF. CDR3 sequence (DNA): TGCGCCAGCAGCCAAGAAGGGTTAGCGGAGAACTACAATGAGCAGTTCTTC.

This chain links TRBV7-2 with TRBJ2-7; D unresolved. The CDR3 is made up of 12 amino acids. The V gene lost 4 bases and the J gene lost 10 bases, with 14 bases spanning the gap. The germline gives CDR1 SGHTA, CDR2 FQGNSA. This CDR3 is CASSSTSGRQYF. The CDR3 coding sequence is TGTGCCAGCAGCTCAACAAGTGGGCGACAGTACTTC.

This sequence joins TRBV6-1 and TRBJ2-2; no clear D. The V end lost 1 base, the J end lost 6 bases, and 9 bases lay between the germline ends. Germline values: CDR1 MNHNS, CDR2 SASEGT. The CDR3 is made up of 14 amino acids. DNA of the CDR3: TGTGCCAGCAGTGAAGATGACTTGGCCGGGGAGCTGTTTTTT. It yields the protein CASSEDDLAGELFF.

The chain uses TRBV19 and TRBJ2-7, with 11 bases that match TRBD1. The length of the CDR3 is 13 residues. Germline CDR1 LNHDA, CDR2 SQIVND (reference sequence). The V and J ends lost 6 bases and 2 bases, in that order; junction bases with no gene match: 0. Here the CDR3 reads CASRGQGAYEQYF. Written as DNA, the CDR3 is TGTGCCAGTAGGGGACAGGGGGCCTACGAGCAGTACTTC.